Listed here are 30 T cell receptor beta chains from one sample, sequenced in a study of tumor and adjacent non-tumor tissue in lung cancer. The library came from three nested PCR rounds adapted from ARM-PCR protocols. TCRdb independently ran MiXCR on the multiplex PCR reads; one entry per CDR3 protein. Among about 110,000 distinct CDR3 sequences listed, 60% to 70% were seen once. This sample's RNA came from whole unsorted tissue. This non-tumor lung sample came from over 3 cm beyond the tumor edge. The sequenced sample consisted of distant non-tumor lung tissue. The receptors come from a man in his 60s with non-small cell lung cancer.

This clonotype was observed once. Since the CDR3 does not end with the conserved phenylalanine or tryptophan, this likely comes from a read error. This chain links TRBV12-3 or TRBV12-4 with TRBJ2-1, with TRBD1 identical over 8 bases. Losses at the gene ends were 9 bases for V and 7 bases for J; bases not matched to a gene: 8. The CDR3 length is 13 residues. In nucleotides, the CDR3 is TGTGCCAGTAGCTTGACAGGGGTAAATGAGCAGTTCTCC. Amino acids: CASSLTGVNEQFS.

This clonotype was detected a few times. The gene calls are TRBV7-6 and TRBJ2-1; D is uncertain. V was pared by 1 base and J by 8 bases, with 9 bases between. The CDR3 contains 13 residues. In germline, CDR1 is SGHVS, CDR2 FNYEAQ. DNA of the CDR3: TGTGCCAGCAGCTTAGGTCGAGTGGATGAGCAGTTCTTC. Protein product: CASSLGRVDEQFF.

The J gene is TRBJ2-5, the V gene TRBV29-1; no clear D. Between the trimmed V and J ends, which lost 8 bases and 13 bases, there was a span of 11 bases. Germline-derived CDR1 and CDR2 are SQVTM and ANQGSEA. This CDR3 is built from 8 residues. CDR3: CSKGSAYF. CDR3 DNA: TGCAGCAAAGGGTCCGCGTACTTC. Drawing the rest from reference TRBV29-1 and TRBJ2-5, the complete variable domain is SAVISQKPSRDICQRGTSLTIQCQVDSQVTMMFWYRQQPGQSLTLIATANQGSEATYESGFVIDKFPISRPNLTFSTLTVSNMSPEDSSIYLCSKGSAYFGPGTRLLVL.

Turning to this clonotype: The junction departs from germline at one end; a sequencing error may be responsible. The gene calls are TRBV6-5 and TRBJ2-3; D assignment may be TRBD1 or TRBD2 (5 bases each). The germline CDR1 and CDR2 sequences are MNHEY and SVGAGI. The CDR3 has 16 residues. The CDR3 nucleotides read TGTGTCAGCAGACGCCTAGGAGTGGGAGCGACAGATACGCAGTATTTC. Its translation is CVSRRLGVGATDTQYF.

Points on this clonotype: Germline is not matched at one junction end, which may reflect a read error. The chain recombines TRBV4-1 with TRBJ1-5; D call uncertain. This CDR3 has 13 amino acids. Looked up from germline, CDR1 is MGHRA and CDR2 is YSYEKL. The CDR3 spells CASGQEVNQPQHF. CDR3 DNA: TGTGCCAGCGGCCAAGAGGTAAATCAGCCCCAGCATTTT.

A few counts support this clonotype. At one of its ends the junction is not consistent with the germline gene, which may arise from a read error. The chain has TRBV6-6 and TRBJ2-7; tentatively, D is TRBD1 (6 bases). This CDR3 has 14 residues. Germline V CDR1 and CDR2: MNHNY, SVGAGI (reference sequence). CDR3 sequence (DNA): TGTGCCAGCAGTTTCGTTAGCAGGGGCTACGACCAGTACTTC. It yields the protein CASSFVSRGYDQYF.

For this clonotype: The junction departs from germline at one end; a sequencing error may be responsible. V and J are TRBV6-2 or TRBV6-3 and TRBJ2-7; 8 bases agree with TRBD1. CDR3 length equals 14 residues. Germline values: CDR1 MNHEY, CDR2 SVGEGT. CDR3 loop: CASSYSGQGHEQYF. The CDR3 nucleotides read TGTGCTAGCAGTTACAGCGGACAGGGCCACGAGCAGTACTTC.

The chain recombines TRBV6-1 with TRBJ2-1; tentative D call: TRBD2 (6 bases). This CDR3 spans 15 amino acids. Trimming stripped 6 bases from V and 11 bases from J, with 23 bases between. The germline V gene encodes CDR1 MNHNS and CDR2 SASEGT. The CDR3 nucleotides are TGTGCCAGCAGGACGGGCGGGACCCACCTGGGGAAGCAGTTCTTC. Protein sequence: CASRTGGTHLGKQFF.

This clonotype was counted between two and nine times. A much larger clone lies one base from this, so it may be a read error. This rearrangement joins TRBV6-1 to TRBJ1-2, with a tentative D call TRBD1 (6 bases). This CDR3 contains 15 residues. Trimming stripped 6 bases from V and 7 bases from J, with 21 bases between. The germline CDR1 and CDR2 sequences are MNHNS and SASEGT. This CDR3 reads CASRYRVAKEGGYTF. CDR3 in DNA: TGTGCCAGCAGATACAGGGTCGCCAAGGAAGGTGGCTACACCTTC.

In regard to this clonotype: A much larger clone differs from this one at a single base, so this may be a read error. V is TRBV20-1 and J is TRBJ2-1; no reliable D call. This CDR3 has 12 amino acids. Trimming took off 4 bases at V and 7 bases at J, with 11 bases between the two ends. Germline CDR1 DFQATT, CDR2 SNEGSKA (reference sequence). The CDR3: CSAIATMNEQFF. The CDR3 nucleotides read TGCAGTGCTATTGCCACAATGAATGAGCAGTTCTTC.

Of note for this clonotype: At one of its ends the junction is not consistent with the germline gene, which may arise from a read error. The CDR3 region has the DNA TGCGCCAACAGCTTCATCAATGAGCAGTTCTTC. Amino acid sequence: CANSFINEQFF. This chain links TRBV5-4 with TRBJ2-1, with D hard to call. CDR3 length: 11 residues. In germline, CDR1 is SGHNT, CDR2 YYREEE (reference sequence).

Comment on this clonotype: The germline gene is not matched at one end of the junction; a read error may be the cause. This chain links TRBV4-3 with TRBJ2-2, with D perhaps TRBD2 (7 bases). The CDR3 consists of 14 residues. CDR1 is LGHNA and CDR2 is YSLEER in the germline V gene. The CDR3 DNA reads as TGCGCCAGTAGCCAAGATGCGGGGGCAGGGGAGCCGTTTTTT. It is translated as CASSQDAGAGEPFF.

Regarding this clonotype: A much larger clonotype is one base distant, so this may be a read error. The chain joins TRBV7-9 to TRBJ1-3; D might be TRBD1 (5 bases). The CDR3 consists of 16 residues. Trimming took off 5 bases at V and 3 bases at J, with 17 bases between the two ends. Germline V gene lookup returns CDR1 SEHNR and CDR2 FQNEAQ (reference sequence). CDR3 sequence (DNA): TGTGCCAGCAGCCCCCGGGAGGGACGGTATGGAAACACCATATATTTT. This sequence encodes CASSPREGRYGNTIYF.

As concerns this clonotype: The junction and the germline gene differ at one end; a read error may be behind it. The V and J genes are TRBV20-1 and TRBJ1-3, with 7 positions matching TRBD1. Looked up from germline, CDR1 is DFQATT and CDR2 is SNEGSKA (reference sequence). CDR3 size: 13 residues. DNA for the CDR3: TGCAGTGCTACCGGACAGGCTGGAAACACCATGTATTTT. This encodes CSATGQAGNTMYF.

Details on this clonotype: The junction does not match germline at one end; this may be a read error. This chain links TRBV4-3 with TRBJ2-5, with a tentative D call TRBD2 (6 bases). CDR3 length: 14 amino acids. Germline V CDR1 and CDR2: LGHNA, YSLEER. The CDR3 protein is CSSSPRGIGEAQYF. CDR3 nucleotides: TGCTCCAGCAGCCCCCGGGGGATAGGGGAGGCCCAGTACTTC.

With respect to this clonotype: Because the CDR3 is missing its conserved closing phenylalanine or tryptophan, this is likely a read error. No DNA is shown, since the ends of the CDR3 on it are uncertain; the CDR3 is the one TCRdb lists. The chain has TRBV11-1 and TRBJ2-1; TRBD1 was called by the table and not checked on the DNA. Germline loops: CDR1 SGHAT, CDR2 FQDESV (reference sequence). The CDR3 is 17 residues long, ends included. This CDR3 is CASSLVPRANPLSEQLL.

Of note for this clonotype: Its ends do not fully match the called genes, so a read error is possible. The J gene is TRBJ2-7, the V gene TRBV14; either TRBD1 or TRBD2 may supply D (5 bases each). CDR1 is SGHDN, CDR2 FVKESK, per germline. The CDR3 consists of 15 residues. CDR3 nucleotide sequence: TGTGCCAGCAGCCAAGCTACCGGGACCCAATACGGGCAGTACTTC. This encodes CASSQATGTQYGQYF.

The chain combines TRBV20-1 with TRBJ2-7; weak D call: TRBD1 (6 bases). Germline assignment: CDR1 DFQATT and CDR2 SNEGSKA (reference sequence). The V end lost 5 bases, the J end lost 6 bases, and 20 bases lay between the germline ends. This CDR3 spans 14 amino acids. In DNA form, the CDR3 reads TGCAGTGCTCACAGTAGAGCCAGGGGAACCGAGCAGTACTTC. Translated: CSAHSRARGTEQYF.

To note about this clonotype: The CDR3 does not close with the conserved phenylalanine or tryptophan, likely indicating a read error. The chain combines TRBV11-3 with TRBJ1-6, with a tentative D call TRBD1 (6 bases). The CDR3 loop spans 12 amino acids. With 2 bases removed from V and 15 bases from J, the gap between germline ends came to 11 bases. CDR1 SGHNT and CDR2 YENEEA come from the germline V gene. CDR3 protein: CASSLTGPLLHP. The DNA for the CDR3 is TGTGCCAGCAGCTTAACAGGGCCACTCCTCCACCCT.

The chain has TRBV6-5 and TRBJ1-2, with 7 bases that match TRBD1. The CDR3 runs to 15 residues. The trim removed 11 bases at V and 4 bases at J, leaving 16 bases unmatched. Germline V gives CDR1 MNHEY, CDR2 SVGAGI. The CDR3 DNA sequence: TGTGCCGGCATTTACGCTACCGGGACAGCCTATGGCTACACCTTC. This encodes CAGIYATGTAYGYTF.

About this clonotype: A junction end diverges from the germline sequence, so it may reflect a read error. This chain connects TRBV11-1 to TRBJ1-1, with D unresolved. Germline CDR1 is SGHAT and CDR2 is FQDESV (reference sequence). The CDR3 covers 14 residues. The DNA of the CDR3 is TGTGCTAGCAGCTTATCGGGGTGCGAGACTGAAGCTTTCTTT. It codes for CASSLSGCETEAFF. The variable domain in full, completed from reference TRBV11-1 and TRBJ1-1, reads EAEVAQSPRYKITEKSQAVAFWCDPISGHATLYWYRQILGQGPELLVQFQDESVVDDSQLPKDRFSAERLKGVDSTLKIQPAELGDSAMYLCASSLSGCETEAFFGQGTRLTVV.

This chain uses TRBV20-1 with TRBJ1-1, with TRBD1 matching 7 bases. V lost 6 bases to trimming and J lost 2 bases; unmatched junction nucleotides: 6. Germline loops: CDR1 DFQATT, CDR2 SNEGSKA (reference sequence). This CDR3 has 13 residues. The CDR3 region has the DNA TGCAGTGCCACCCGACAGGGAAACACTGAAGCTTTCTTT. It codes for CSATRQGNTEAFF.

This clonotype was picked up many times. V usage is TRBV29-1 and J usage is TRBJ2-5; D is uncertain. Trimming cost V 4 bases and J 2 bases, with 11 bases left between them. The CDR3 is 13 amino acids. Germline lookup yields CDR1 SQVTM and CDR2 ANQGSEA. This chain's CDR3 is CSVVSARQETQYF. The CDR3 nucleotides are TGCAGCGTTGTATCGGCAAGGCAAGAGACCCAGTACTTC. Combining the CDR3 with reference TRBV29-1 and TRBJ2-5 gives the whole variable domain SAVISQKPSRDICQRGTSLTIQCQVDSQVTMMFWYRQQPGQSLTLIATANQGSEATYESGFVIDKFPISRPNLTFSTLTVSNMSPEDSSIYLCSVVSARQETQYFGPGTRLLVL.

This chain links TRBV4-1 with TRBJ2-2; D unresolved. V shed 0 bases and J shed 8 bases, with 19 bases lying between them. Per the germline V gene, CDR1 is MGHRA and CDR2 is YSYEKL. There are 17 residues in the CDR3. DNA for the CDR3: TGCGCCAGCAGCCAAGATCTGGTGGACCTGTCGGGTGGGGAGCTGTTTTTT. Amino acid sequence: CASSQDLVDLSGGELFF.

Comments on this clonotype: At one of its ends the junction is not consistent with the germline gene, which may arise from a read error. The CDR3 reads CASSELRGRAEELFF. Here the CDR3 DNA reads TGTGCCAGCAGTGAATTGAGAGGTCGGGCTGAAGAACTGTTTTTT. The J gene is TRBJ1-4, the V gene TRBV2, with no clear D. Per the germline V gene, CDR1 is SNHLY and CDR2 is FYNNEI. CDR3 length: 15 residues.

Comment on this clonotype: Its ends do not fully match the called genes, so a read error is possible. V and J are TRBV6-5 and TRBJ1-5; D not resolved. The CDR3 is 13 amino acids. Germline lookup yields CDR1 MNHEY and CDR2 SVGAGI. CDR3 bases: TGTGCCGGCAGCGTTGACCGTGATAAGCCCCAGCATTTT. Translation gives CAGSVDRDKPQHF.

Regarding this clonotype: This CDR3 fails to terminate in the conserved phenylalanine or tryptophan, so it likely reflects a read error. The rearrangement links TRBV11-2 to TRBJ2-1, with TRBD1 matching over 9 bases. This CDR3 comprises 15 residues. CDR1 SGHAT and CDR2 FQNNGV come from the germline V gene. The CDR3 loop is CASSLVVTGGNEQFL. The CDR3 DNA is TGCGCCAGCAGCTTAGTTGTGACAGGGGGAAATGAGCAGTTCTTA.

A word on this clonotype: The junction departs from germline at one end; a sequencing error may be responsible. The chain is built from TRBV5-1 and TRBJ2-1; 14 nucleotides match TRBD2. The germline CDR1 and CDR2 sequences are SGHRS and YFSETQ. The CDR3 runs 17 residues. The CDR3 bases are TGCACCAGCAGCTTGGAGACTAGCGGGAGGGTAGGCAATGAGCAGTTCTTC. Encoded protein: CTSSLETSGRVGNEQFF.

Comment on this clonotype: A read error may explain this, as a much larger clone is one base away. This chain connects TRBV13 to TRBJ1-3; possibly TRBD1 for D (6 bases). The CDR3 has 15 amino acids. CDR1 is PRHDT, CDR2 FYEKMQ, per germline (reference sequence). Trimming left V 6 bases short and J 0 bases short, with 12 bases between. CDR3: CASRPGTLSGNTIYF. CDR3 DNA sequence: TGTGCCAGCAGACCAGGGACACTCTCTGGAAACACCATATATTTT.

At least ten counts were recorded for this clonotype. This chain connects TRBV7-8 to TRBJ1-6, with no clear D. CDR1 SGHVS and CDR2 FQNEAQ come from the germline V gene. V shed 4 bases and J shed 10 bases, with 11 bases lying between them. This CDR3 comprises 13 residues. The CDR3 DNA reads as TGTGCCAGCAGCTCGGGGTTCGAATCACCCCTCCACTTT. Translation: CASSSGFESPLHF.